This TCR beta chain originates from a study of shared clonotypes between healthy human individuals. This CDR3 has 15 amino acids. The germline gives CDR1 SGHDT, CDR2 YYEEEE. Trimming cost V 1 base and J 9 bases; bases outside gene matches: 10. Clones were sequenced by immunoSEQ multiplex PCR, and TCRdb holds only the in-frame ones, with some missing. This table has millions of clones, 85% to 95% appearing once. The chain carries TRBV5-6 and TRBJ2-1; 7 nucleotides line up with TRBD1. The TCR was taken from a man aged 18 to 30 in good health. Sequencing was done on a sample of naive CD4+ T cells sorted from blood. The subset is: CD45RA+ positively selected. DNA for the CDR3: TGTGCCAGCAGCTTGAGGTCGACAGGGTGGGGTGAGCAGTTCTTC. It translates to CASSLRSTGWGEQFF.